These 13 T cell receptor beta chains were all obtained from the same sample, sequenced in a study of cytomegalovirus exposure and HLA in healthy donors. Primers included in the PCR were 60 Vbeta and 13 Jbeta primers. Clones were read by immunoSEQ multiplex PCR, and TCRdb kept only the in-frame ones, dropping some. The table includes roughly 150,000 clones, around 80% detected once. What was sequenced was PBMCs. The receptor set was obtained from a woman in her forties in good health and CMV-seronegative.

This chain links TRBV19 with TRBJ1-1, with TRBD1 as a possible D gene (6 bases). Germline V lookup: CDR1 LNHDA, CDR2 SQIVND (reference sequence). The CDR3 spans 15 residues. Trimming stripped 6 bases from V and 1 base from J, with 15 bases between. For the CDR3, the DNA is TGTGCCAGTAGGAAGGGGGGGCAGAAGAACACTGAAGCTTTCTTT. Translating gives CASRKGGQKNTEAFF.

CDR3 DNA sequence: TGTGCCAGCAGCAGGGACAGGGTTGAAAAACTGTTTTTT. It specifies CASSRDRVEKLFF. The chain uses TRBV5-4 and TRBJ1-4, with 9 bases fitting TRBD1. Germline V lookup: CDR1 SGHNT, CDR2 YYREEE (reference sequence). The V and J ends lost 4 bases and 7 bases, in that order; junction bases with no gene match: 2. The CDR3 extends over 13 amino acids.

V is TRBV10-3 and J is TRBJ1-2; TRBD1 agrees at 7 bases. The J segment lost 1 base and the V segment lost 3 bases, leaving 8 bases of the junction unmatched. The germline V gene has CDR1 ENHRY and CDR2 SYGVKD. The CDR3 length is 16 residues. The CDR3 region has the DNA TGTGCCATCAGTGACCAGGACAGGACGCTTAACTATGGCTACACCTTC. This gives the protein CAISDQDRTLNYGYTF.

The V and J genes are TRBV29-1 and TRBJ1-2; 12 bases align to TRBD1. Trimming took 3 bases from V and 8 from J; bases not matched to a gene: 7. Germline assignment: CDR1 SQVTM and CDR2 ANQGSEA. The CDR3 has 14 residues. The CDR3 is CSVEPGTGGGGYTF. CDR3 bases: TGCAGCGTTGAGCCCGGGACAGGGGGCGGAGGCTACACCTTC.

The chain is built from TRBV6-6 and TRBJ1-4; D is possibly TRBD1 (6 bases). V lost 6 bases and J 0 bases, leaving 11 bases between the germline ends. The CDR3 is 15 amino acids. Germline V gene lookup returns CDR1 MNHNY and CDR2 SVGAGI (reference sequence). CDR3: CASSVTGSTNEKLFF. CDR3 sequence (DNA): TGTGCCAGCAGCGTCACAGGGTCAACTAATGAAAAACTGTTTTTT.

This clone was counted between two and nine times. V is TRBV29-1 and J is TRBJ2-5; weak D call: TRBD2 (6 bases). V gave up 2 bases and J gave up 3 bases, with 16 bases separating them. The CDR3 runs to 15 residues. CDR1 is SQVTM, CDR2 ANQGSEA, per germline. CDR3 bases: TGCAGCGTTGAATTGGCTAGCGCCTGGGAAGAGACCCAGTACTTC. Protein sequence: CSVELASAWEETQYF.

V usage is TRBV9 and J usage is TRBJ2-1; the match to TRBD2 covers 10 bases. The V segment lost 4 bases and the J segment 8 bases; nucleotides outside the gene matches: 12. There are 16 residues in the CDR3. Germline CDR1 reads SGDLS; CDR2 reads YYNGEE. The CDR3 reads CASSQSTSGNGDEQFF. DNA of the CDR3: TGTGCCAGCAGCCAAAGTACTAGCGGGAACGGGGATGAGCAGTTCTTC.

This chain connects TRBV6-1 to TRBJ2-5; 10 nucleotides agree with TRBD2. J gave up 3 bases and V 2 bases, and 6 bases lay outside the gene matches. The CDR3 sequence is 16 residues long. Germline V gives CDR1 MNHNS, CDR2 SASEGT. Written as DNA, the CDR3 is TGTGCCAGCAGTGAACTAGCGGGGGTATTTAAAGAGACCCAGTACTTC. Amino acid sequence: CASSELAGVFKETQYF.

This rearrangement joins TRBV27 to TRBJ1-4; 10 bases line up with TRBD1. Germline V gene data show CDR1 as MNHEY and CDR2 as SMNVEV (reference sequence). This CDR3 spans 14 amino acids. Unmatched junction bases numbered 4, after V lost 5 bases and J lost 7 bases. For the CDR3, the DNA is TGTGCCAGCAGTAAGACAGGGGGCTTTGAAAAACTGTTTTTT. Amino acids: CASSKTGGFEKLFF.

The rearrangement uses TRBV29-1 and TRBJ1-2, with D unresolved. From germline, CDR1 is SQVTM and CDR2 ANQGSEA. CDR3 size: 12 residues. Between the trimmed V and J ends, which lost 4 bases and 0 bases, there was a span of 6 bases. Here the CDR3 DNA reads TGCAGCGTTGCAAACACTAACTATGGCTACACCTTC. Amino acids: CSVANTNYGYTF.

DNA for the CDR3: TGCGCCAGCAGCCTCTCGCGCGGGGGTACCTACGAGCAGTACTTC. Translating it yields CASSLSRGGTYEQYF. This chain links TRBV4-3 with TRBJ2-5; TRBD2 matches 7 bases. The J call may be incorrect, as the DNA end agrees better with TRBJ2-7. Germline V gene lookup returns CDR1 LGHNA and CDR2 YSLEER. The CDR3 loop spans 15 amino acids.

This chain joins TRBV27 and TRBJ1-2, with 7 positions matching TRBD1. CDR3 length: 18 residues. Looked up from germline, CDR1 is MNHEY and CDR2 is SMNVEV (reference sequence). The V gene end was trimmed by 10 bases and the J gene end by 4 bases; junction bases not matched to a gene: 24. The CDR3 protein is CANEARPGDRVRVYGYTF. CDR3 in DNA: TGTGCCAACGAGGCCCGTCCGGGCGACAGGGTTCGCGTCTATGGCTACACCTTC.

V usage is TRBV23-1 and J usage is TRBJ2-6; unclear D gene. TRBV23-1 is an open reading frame whose function is uncertain. This CDR3 has 15 residues. V lost 9 bases to trimming and J lost 0 bases, with 12 bases between them. The CDR3 bases are TGCGCCAGGCGAGGCCTAGACTCTGGGGCCAACGTCCTGACTTTC. This translates into CARRGLDSGANVLTF.